These T cell receptor beta chains were read from a single sample in a study of blood T cell repertoires in COVID-19. Only in-frame clones appear in the TCRdb table, and some are missing; sequencing was by immunoSEQ multiplex PCR. The sample gives under 500,000 clones, 75% to 90% of which show up once; 1.1% is in the top ten. Sequenced input: PBMCs or T cells enriched from blood (not recorded which). The receptors originated from a man aged 25 to 40 who had recovered from COVID-19. Each CDR3 is given with its conserved first and last residue. A D gene is named only where the DNA matches it firmly. The size of a clone is reported for some rows only, either as once, few or many, or as a class for expanded clones.

d_call j_call v_call clone_size cdr3_nt cdr3_aa
. TRBJ2-7 TRBV11-2 few TGTGCCAGCAGCTCCGACATGATCTTCTCCTACGAGCAGTACTTC CASSSDMIFSYEQYF
TRBD1 TRBJ2-5 TRBV2 . TGTGCCAGCAGTTGGACAGGGGGGGGAGAGACCCAGTACTTC CASSWTGGGETQYF
TRBD2 TRBJ2-1 TRBV18 . TGTGCCAGCTCACCACCATGGACTAGCTCCAATGAGCAGTTCTTC CASSPPWTSSNEQFF
. TRBJ2-6 TRBV11-2 . TGTGCCAGCAGCTCCCTCTCTGGGGCCAACGTCCTGACTTTC CASSSLSGANVLTF
TRBD1 TRBJ2-5 TRBV3-1/TRBV3-2 . TGTGCCAGCAGCCAGATGACAGGGCTAGAGACCCAGTACTTC CASSQMTGLETQYF
TRBD2 TRBJ2-7 TRBV5-4 . TGTGCCAGCAGCTACGGGACTAGCGGGAACGAGCAGTACTTC CASSYGTSGNEQYF
. TRBJ2-5 TRBV25-1 . TGTGCCAGCAGTGATCCGCCCCAGAAGGAGACCCAGTACTTC CASSDPPQKETQYF
. TRBJ2-7 TRBV5-1 . TGCGCCAGCCGAAGACTAGGTGGAGACGAGCAGTACTTC CASRRLGGDEQYF
. TRBJ2-7 TRBV2 . TGTGCCAGCAGACCCAGAAGACAGGTCTCCTACGAGCAGTACTTC CASRPRRQVSYEQYF
. TRBJ1-5 TRBV28 . TGTGCCAGCAGCCGCCCGGGTAGCAATCAGCCCCAGCATTTT CASSRPGSNQPQHF
TRBD1 TRBJ1-2 TRBV6-1 . TGTGCCAGCAGTGACAACCCCGGGACAGTCTATGGCTACACCTTC CASSDNPGTVYGYTF
. TRBJ2-3 TRBV7-9 . TGTGCCAGCAGCCAACGGGGGTCTAGCACAGATACGCAGTATTTT CASSQRGSSTDTQYF
TRBD2 TRBJ2-2 TRBV28 . TGTGCCAGCAGTCCGGGAGGGGCGGGCACCGGGGAGCTGTTTTTT CASSPGGAGTGELFF
TRBD2 TRBJ2-7 TRBV6-5 . TGTGCCAGCAGTTACCGGTCTAGCGGAGCCTACGAGCAGTACTTC CASSYRSSGAYEQYF
. TRBJ1-3 TRBV28 . TGTGCCAGCACCCCCCTGAGCGGAAACACCATATATTTT CASTPLSGNTIYF
TRBD1 TRBJ2-7 TRBV5-4 . TGTGCCAGCAGCTTGAATCCAGGACAGGGCTACGAGCAGTACTTC CASSLNPGQGYEQYF
TRBD2 TRBJ2-7 TRBV25-1 . TGTGCCAGCAGTGGGCCGGGACTAGCGGTCCTGGAGCAGTACTTC CASSGPGLAVLEQYF
TRBD1 TRBJ1-2 TRBV13 . TGTGCCAGCAGCGGGACAGCTGCCTATGGCTACACCTTC CASSGTAAYGYTF
. TRBJ1-2 TRBV3-1/TRBV3-2 . TGTGCCAGCAGCCAAGCCGGGGGGAGCGGAAATGGCTACACCTTC CASSQAGGSGNGYTF
. TRBJ2-5 TRBV12-3/TRBV12-4 . TGTGCCAGCAGTTCCACGGGAGAGACCCAGTACTTC CASSSTGETQYF
TRBD1 TRBJ2-1 TRBV18 . TGTGCCAGCTCACCACAGGGGGCTAGGTACAATGAGCAGTTCTTC CASSPQGARYNEQFF
. TRBJ1-4 TRBV5-1 . TGCGCCAGCAGCTTGGGCAGGGCAGTTGACGAAAAACTGTTTTTT CASSLGRAVDEKLFF
. TRBJ2-5 TRBV5-1 . TGCGCCAGCAGCTTAGGACAGCCCCAAGAGACCCAGTACTTC CASSLGQPQETQYF
. TRBJ2-7 TRBV5-1 . TGCGCCAGCAGCTTGGGGGCAGGGGACCCGGGGCGGCAGTACTTC CASSLGAGDPGRQYF
. TRBJ2-1 TRBV7-9 . TGTGCCAGCAGCTTTCAGGGCCATGAGCAGTTCTTC CASSFQGHEQFF
. TRBJ1-6 TRBV3-1/TRBV3-2 . TGTGCCAGCAGCCAAGAGCCGGGGACCTATAATTCACCCCTCCACTTT CASSQEPGTYNSPLHF
. TRBJ1-1 TRBV15 . TGTGCCACCAGCGGAACCGGGAGGGGATACGAAGCTTTCTTT CATSGTGRGYEAFF
TRBD2 TRBJ2-1 TRBV9 . TGTGCCAGCAGCGTAGATGGGCGGGAGGGCTCCTACAATGAGCAGTTCTTC CASSVDGREGSYNEQFF
TRBD1 TRBJ1-2 TRBV18 . TGTGCCAGCTCACCAAAGGGGGCTCATGGCTACACCTTC CASSPKGAHGYTF